The 29 T cell receptor beta chains given below trace back to one sample, sequenced in a study of CXCR3-negative and CXCR3-positive naive CD8 T cells. The libraries of TRB cDNA were constructed through 5' RACE using UMI labels. TCRdb derives one entry per CDR3 protein from the 5' RACE reads, leaving out DNA. Recorded here are approximately 66,000 distinct CDR3 sequences; the top ten clones represent roughly 1.5%. Sequencing was carried out using naive CXCR3- CD8+ T cells from blood. Specified subset: CD45RO-CCR7+CD27+CD95- naive CD8+ T cells lacking CXCR3 (TNR3-). The receptors come from a human donor in good health. Some clones in this sample may be carry-over from other donors' samples.

The CDR3 sequence is CASSRDQGGEQYF. V and J are TRBV7-6 and TRBJ2-7; TCRdb reports TRBD1, a call that lacks DNA to check it against. CDR3 length: 13 residues. Germline values: CDR1 SGHVS, CDR2 FNYEAQ.

The chain uses TRBV13 and TRBJ2-7. The germline V gene has CDR1 PRHDT and CDR2 FYEKMQ (reference sequence). The length of the CDR3 is 16 residues. The CDR3: CASSSMLGLASYDQYF.

J is TRBJ2-4 and V is TRBV15; TCRdb outputs TRBD1, but without DNA this stays unchecked. Germline values: CDR1 LNHNV, CDR2 YYDKDF (reference sequence). The CDR3 is made up of 17 amino acids. The CDR3 here is CATSKPGTGKAKNIQYF.

The chain links TRBV28 to TRBJ1-5. From germline, CDR1 is MDHEN and CDR2 SYDVKM. This CDR3 contains 12 residues. CDR3 sequence: CASAYRDQPQHF.

This chain joins TRBV7-9 and TRBJ2-1; TCRdb picks TRBD1, but there is no DNA to check that call. CDR1 and CDR2 from the germline V gene are SEHNR and FQNEAQ (reference sequence). The CDR3 has 14 amino acids. This CDR3 is CASSPGQGYEWQFF.

This chain links TRBV20-1 with TRBJ1-5; TCRdb's D call of TRBD1 is untestable without DNA. CDR1 DFQATT and CDR2 SNEGSKA come from the germline V gene (reference sequence). The CDR3 sequence is 19 residues long. The chain's CDR3 is CSARDRAGRGKTGERPQHF.

The chain links TRBV29-1 to TRBJ2-7; TCRdb proposes TRBD1, but this gene call is untestable without DNA. This CDR3 spans 14 amino acids. CDR1 is SQVTM and CDR2 is ANQGSEA in the germline V gene. This CDR3 reads CSVAGQGYTYEQYF.

This chain uses TRBV29-1 with TRBJ2-2; without DNA, the TCRdb call of TRBD1 cannot be checked. This CDR3 is 17 amino acids long. In germline, CDR1 is SQVTM, CDR2 ANQGSEA. CDR3 amino acids: CSVVGPVGGANTGELFF.

The rearrangement links TRBV28 to TRBJ1-1; TCRdb's D gene call, TRBD1, goes unchecked for lack of DNA. Germline CDR1 is MDHEN and CDR2 is SYDVKM. CDR3 length equals 11 residues. The CDR3 here is CASSRPFEAFF.

This chain links TRBV9 with TRBJ2-3; TCRdb's assignment of TRBD2 cannot be checked, as there is no DNA. The length of the CDR3 is 15 residues. The germline CDR1 and CDR2 sequences are SGDLS and YYNGEE. CDR3 in amino acids: CASSVGGLHTDTQYF.

The chain is built from TRBV12-3 or TRBV12-4 and TRBJ1-1; TCRdb indicates TRBD1, and absent DNA this call remains unverified. The CDR3 runs to 14 residues. CDR3 region: CASSWDNPNTEAFF.

The rearrangement joins TRBV29-1 to TRBJ2-7; the TRBD1 assignment by TCRdb is unverifiable without DNA. Per germline, CDR1 SQVTM and CDR2 ANQGSEA. The CDR3 sequence is 14 residues long. The CDR3: CSVEDMGVSYEQYF.

Here the CDR3 reads CASSGPGTGNNQPQHF. The rearrangement uses TRBV25-1 and TRBJ1-5; TCRdb's D call of TRBD1 is untestable without DNA. The CDR3 covers 16 residues. Germline V CDR1 and CDR2: MGHDK, SYGVNS.

This rearrangement joins TRBV29-1 to TRBJ2-7. Germline V CDR1 and CDR2: SQVTM, ANQGSEA. There are 13 residues in the CDR3. CDR3 sequence reads: CSVGFTFPYEQYF.

The chain is built from TRBV5-5 and TRBJ1-1; TCRdb's assignment of TRBD1 cannot be checked, as there is no DNA. Germline lookup yields CDR1 SGHKS and CDR2 YYEKEE (reference sequence). The CDR3 runs to 14 residues. CDR3 in amino acids: CASSPGDFSTEAFF.

The chain couples TRBV5-5 to TRBJ2-1; TCRdb proposes TRBD2, but this gene call is untestable without DNA. From germline, CDR1 is SGHKS and CDR2 YYEKEE (reference sequence). The CDR3 has 13 amino acids. The CDR3 here is CASSLASGVAGFF.

The chain employs TRBV12-3 or TRBV12-4 and TRBJ1-1; checking the TCRdb D call of TRBD1 is not possible without DNA. This CDR3 spans 14 amino acids. The CDR3 region is CASSLPGAGTEAFF.

The chain recombines TRBV4-3 with TRBJ2-1; TCRdb proposes TRBD2, but this gene call is untestable without DNA. Germline assignment: CDR1 LGHNA and CDR2 YSLEER. The CDR3 runs 12 residues. The CDR3 here is CASSQEGDEQFF.

The V gene is TRBV29-1, the J gene TRBJ2-1; the D call of TRBD1 rests on TCRdb alone, since no DNA is present to check it. The CDR3 totals 14 residues. CDR1 is SQVTM, CDR2 ANQGSEA, per germline. CDR3: CSVVGTGAYNEQFF.

The V and J genes are TRBV7-9 and TRBJ2-2; TCRdb's assignment of TRBD1 cannot be checked, as there is no DNA. The germline CDR1 and CDR2 sequences are SEHNR and FQNEAQ (reference sequence). The CDR3 runs to 19 residues. CDR3 region: CASSLVFTVGTANTGELFF. The entire variable domain, with the rest obtained from reference TRBV7-9 and TRBJ2-2, is as follows: DTGVSQNPRHKITKRGQNVTFRCDPISEHNRLYWYRQTLGQGPEFLTYFQNEAQLEKSRLLSDRFSAERPKGSFSTLEIQRTEQGDSAMYLCASSLVFTVGTANTGELFFGEGSRLTVL.

The rearrangement joins TRBV9 to TRBJ2-1. Per germline, CDR1 SGDLS and CDR2 YYNGEE. CDR3 length equals 12 residues. CDR3 protein: CASSVVRNEQFF.

CDR3 residues: CAWSGGQGITEAFF. The chain has TRBV30 and TRBJ1-1; the TCRdb call, TRBD1, lacks DNA for checking. This CDR3 has 14 amino acids. Germline loops: CDR1 GTSNPN, CDR2 SVGIG (reference sequence).

V usage is TRBV29-1 and J usage is TRBJ1-1. CDR3 length: 11 amino acids. CDR1 SQVTM and CDR2 ANQGSEA come from the germline V gene. The CDR3 loop is CSGYGNTEAFF.

The CDR3 sequence: CASSLSGLAVTNTDTQYF. The J gene is TRBJ2-3, the V gene TRBV12-3 or TRBV12-4; TCRdb's assignment of TRBD2 cannot be checked, as there is no DNA. CDR3 size: 18 residues.

The rearrangement joins TRBV13 to TRBJ1-1. The CDR3 consists of 14 residues. Germline values: CDR1 PRHDT, CDR2 FYEKMQ (reference sequence). This chain's CDR3 is CASRIRTANTEAFF.

The chain uses TRBV28 and TRBJ2-5; with no DNA, the TCRdb D assignment of TRBD2 cannot be verified. CDR1 MDHEN and CDR2 SYDVKM come from the germline V gene. This CDR3 region has 16 residues. The CDR3 is CASSFGGGRFRETQYF.

The chain links TRBV7-9 to TRBJ1-1; TCRdb calls TRBD1, which cannot be checked without DNA. The CDR3 is made up of 13 amino acids. CDR1 and CDR2 (germline): SEHNR, FQNEAQ (reference sequence). CDR3 region: CASSPETAPAAFF. Full variable domain (remainder filled in from reference TRBV7-9 and TRBJ1-1): DTGVSQNPRHKITKRGQNVTFRCDPISEHNRLYWYRQTLGQGPEFLTYFQNEAQLEKSRLLSDRFSAERPKGSFSTLEIQRTEQGDSAMYLCASSPETAPAAFFGQGTRLTVV.

The chain couples TRBV28 to TRBJ2-5. The CDR3 consists of 15 residues. Germline loops: CDR1 MDHEN, CDR2 SYDVKM. The CDR3 loop is CASSLFQTNQETQYF.

V and J are TRBV29-1 and TRBJ2-1; TCRdb gives TRBD1 as the D gene, but with no DNA this cannot be confirmed. The germline gives CDR1 SQVTM, CDR2 ANQGSEA. This CDR3 has 14 amino acids. The CDR3 here is CSVLGTGGYNEQFF.